The source of this T cell receptor beta chain is a study of T cells after yellow fever vaccination. Findings of the study overall: A small share of clonotypes appeared in both CD4 and CD8 compartments.

CDR1 is DFQATT, CDR2 SNEGSKA, per germline (reference sequence). Trimming stripped 3 bases from V and 0 bases from J, with 10 bases between. The CDR3 has 14 amino acids. This clonotype was recorded many times. What it recognizes is unknown. One entry per CDR3 protein results from TCRdb running MiXCR on the 5' RACE reads. The data show 200,000 to 300,000 distinct CDR3 sequences, with 3.6% seen just once and 19% held by the top ten. The sequence came from a man between 18 and 29 years old who received the YFV17D yellow fever vaccine. The gene calls are TRBV20-1 and TRBJ2-3; possibly TRBD1 or TRBD2 for D (5 bases each). Here the sequenced sample was PBMCs, taken 15 days after the yellow fever booster vaccination. DNA of the CDR3: TGCAGTGCTAGTCGGGACCCAAGCACAGATACGCAGTATTTT. Translated, it gives CSASRDPSTDTQYF.